One sample yielded the 6 T cell receptor beta chains listed below, sequenced in a study of tumor-infiltrating lymphocytes in primary liver carcinoma. Reverse transcription of roughly 0.45 ug total RNA with a constant-region primer produced TCR beta cDNA. Sequencing libraries for TCR beta derived from three nested multiplex PCR rounds that used slightly modified ARM-PCR. TRBV1-TRBV30 forward primers and a C-beta reverse primer were used in the first two PCR rounds, which each ran for 9 to 10 cycles. TCRdb itself ran the multiplex PCR reads through MiXCR, one entry per CDR3 protein. Of 99,000 or so distinct CDR3 sequences in the sample, more than 65% were seen once. Joint extraction of RNA and DNA used roughly 20-32 mg of bulk tissue that was unsorted. The source material was liver tumor tissue from sampling region 5. Subset reported: tumor region T5, tumor centre. These receptors came from a woman aged 55-69 years with primary liver carcinoma and hepatitis B virus infection.

This clonotype was detected many times. The gene calls are TRBV7-2 and TRBJ2-3, with no clear D. Between the trimmed V and J ends, which lost 1 base and 4 bases, there was a span of 6 bases. Germline CDR1 reads SGHTA; CDR2 reads FQGNSA. The CDR3 is 13 residues long. The CDR3 DNA is TGTGCCAGCAGCTTAGTTGCGTCAGATACGCAGTATTTT. It is translated as CASSLVASDTQYF.

This clonotype has a count of ten or more. The chain is built from TRBV7-8 and TRBJ1-5, with 11 bases matching TRBD1. CDR3 size: 15 residues. V lost 5 bases, J lost 6 bases, and 6 bases stayed unmatched. The germline gives CDR1 SGHVS, CDR2 FQNEAQ. The CDR3 reads CASSPGQGAGQPQHF. As DNA, the CDR3 is TGTGCCAGCAGCCCTGGACAGGGGGCGGGTCAGCCCCAGCATTTT.

In regard to this clonotype: One end of the junction fails to match germline, which may point to a read error. The chain recombines TRBV6-5 with TRBJ1-2, with D tentatively TRBD1 (6 bases). The CDR3 totals 15 residues. Germline CDR1 reads MNHEY; CDR2 reads SVGAGI. As DNA, the CDR3 is TGTGCCAGTAGTTTCGGACAGACTGGGGACTATGGCTACACCTTC. Translated: CASSFGQTGDYGYTF.

Worth noting for this clonotype: Since no conserved phenylalanine or tryptophan closes the CDR3, a read error is the likely cause. The DNA is omitted, as the CDR3 cannot be located on it reliably, and the CDR3 follows TCRdb's listing. The genes are TRBV4-1 and TRBJ2-7. Germline values: CDR1 MGHRA, CDR2 YSYEKL. The CDR3 is 13 amino acids in total, end residues counted. This chain's CDR3 is CASSHVTGDEQYS.

The J gene is TRBJ1-1, the V gene TRBV5-5, with D unclear. The V end was cut by 2 bases, the J end by 4 bases, with 6 bases between. The CDR3 has 12 amino acids. The germline V gene encodes CDR1 SGHKS and CDR2 YYEKEE (reference sequence). CDR3 amino acids: CASSFSGTEAFF. For the CDR3, the DNA is TGTGCCAGCAGCTTTAGCGGCACTGAAGCTTTCTTT.

The rearrangement links TRBV28 to TRBJ2-1; no definite D call. Trimming pared 3 bases from V and 0 bases from J, leaving 9 bases between. This CDR3 spans 15 amino acids. CDR1 is MDHEN and CDR2 is SYDVKM in the germline V gene. CDR3 DNA: TGTGCCAGCAGTTTCCCACGGAACTCCTACAATGAGCAGTTCTTC. This gives the protein CASSFPRNSYNEQFF.